This is a list of T cell receptor beta chains from one sample in a study of blood T cell repertoires in COVID-19. The assay was immunoSEQ multiplex PCR, and TCRdb's table has in-frame clones only and misses some. The table lists 200,000 or so clones, about four fifths of them singletons. Input material: PBMCs or T cells enriched from blood (not recorded which). These receptors all come from a man in his forties who had recovered from COVID-19. Both conserved end residues are part of each CDR3. The D gene is left open where the match is weak. Clone size is given for some rows only: seen once, a few or many times, or a class if the clone is expanded.

d_gene	v_gene	abundance	j_gene	CDR3nt	CDR3aa
TRBD1	TRBV18	once	TRBJ1-3	TGTGCCAGCTCACAGGGACAGGGTTTGAACACCATATATTTT	CASSQGQGLNTIYF
-	TRBV18	-	TRBJ1-5	TGTGCCAGCTCACCACGGGCAGGGTTGGGCAATCAGCCCCAGCATTTT	CASSPRAGLGNQPQHF
-	TRBV6-5	-	TRBJ2-7	TGTGCCAGCCATACCGACAGCCGTTACGAGCAGTACTTC	CASHTDSRYEQYF
-	TRBV6-1	-	TRBJ2-1	TGTGCCAGCAGTGAGACCACGGGGTTAACCTACAATGAGCAGTTCTTC	CASSETTGLTYNEQFF
TRBD2	TRBV11-3	-	TRBJ2-3	TGTGCCAGCAGTCTTAAGCGCGGGGGGGGCACAGATACGCAGTATTTT	CASSLKRGGGTDTQYF
TRBD1	TRBV5-4	-	TRBJ1-2	TGTGCCAGCAGCTCGACAGGGGGCTACACCTTC	CASSSTGGYTF
-	TRBV6-5	-	TRBJ2-1	TGTGCCAGCACCCGGGGAATCTCCTACAATGAGCAGTTCTTC	CASTRGISYNEQFF
TRBD1	TRBV5-6	once	TRBJ2-7	TGTGCCAGCAGCCCCCGGGACAGCCTACGCGAGCAGTACTTC	CASSPRDSLREQYF
TRBD1	TRBV5-1	-	TRBJ2-1	TGCGCCAGCAGCGATACAGGGGGGATCAATGAGCAGTTCTTC	CASSDTGGINEQFF
-	TRBV6-2/TRBV6-3	-	TRBJ2-1	TGTGCCAGCAGCCAAGACCTCCGCGGGGGACATAACGAGCAGTTCTTC	CASSQDLRGGHNEQFF
TRBD2	TRBV5-6	-	TRBJ2-3	TGTGCCAGCAGCTTGCTACTAGCGGGGGGCCCCCAGAATACGCAGTATTTT	CASSLLLAGGPQNTQYF
TRBD1	TRBV19	few	TRBJ1-5	TGTGCCAGTAGTATGCGTACAGGGGTCGCCAATCAGCCCCAGCATTTT	CASSMRTGVANQPQHF